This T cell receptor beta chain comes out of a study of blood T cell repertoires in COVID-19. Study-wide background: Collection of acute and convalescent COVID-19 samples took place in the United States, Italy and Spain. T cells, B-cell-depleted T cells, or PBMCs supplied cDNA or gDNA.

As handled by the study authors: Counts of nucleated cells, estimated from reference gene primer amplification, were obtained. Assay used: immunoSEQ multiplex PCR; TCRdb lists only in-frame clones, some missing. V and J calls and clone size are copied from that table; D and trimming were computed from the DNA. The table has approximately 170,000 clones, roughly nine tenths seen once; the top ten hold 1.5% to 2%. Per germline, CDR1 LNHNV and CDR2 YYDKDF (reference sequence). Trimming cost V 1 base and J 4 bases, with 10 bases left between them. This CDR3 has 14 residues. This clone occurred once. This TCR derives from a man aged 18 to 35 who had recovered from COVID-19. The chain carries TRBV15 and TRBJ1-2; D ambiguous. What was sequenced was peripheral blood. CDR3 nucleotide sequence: TGTGCCACCAGCAGAGGTTTGGAGGTCTATGGCTACACCTTC. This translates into CATSRGLEVYGYTF. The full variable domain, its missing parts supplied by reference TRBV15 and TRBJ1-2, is DAMVIQNPRYQVTQFGKPVTLSCSQTLNHNVMYWYQQKSSQAPKLLFHYYDKDFNNEADTPDNFQSRRPNTSFCFLDIRSPGLGDTAMYLCATSRGLEVYGYTFGSGTRLTVV.